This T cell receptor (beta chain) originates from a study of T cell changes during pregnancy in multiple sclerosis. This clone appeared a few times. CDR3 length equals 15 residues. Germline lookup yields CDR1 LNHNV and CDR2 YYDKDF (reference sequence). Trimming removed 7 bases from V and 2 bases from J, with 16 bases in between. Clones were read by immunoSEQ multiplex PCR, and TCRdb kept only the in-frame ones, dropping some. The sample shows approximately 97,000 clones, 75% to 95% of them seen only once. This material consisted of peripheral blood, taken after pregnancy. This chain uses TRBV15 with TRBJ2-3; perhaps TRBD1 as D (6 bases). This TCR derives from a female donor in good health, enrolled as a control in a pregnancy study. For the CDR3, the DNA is TGTGCCACCAACCAGGGCGCAGGGGCCACAGATACGCAGTATTTT. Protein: CATNQGAGATDTQYF.